This TCR beta chain was sequenced during a study of shared clonotypes between healthy human individuals. Background on the study: Donors had three CD4 naive, three CD4 memory, two CD8 naive and one CD8 memory plate apiece. The study's findings and limits: Apart from blood, nothing was sampled; tissue repertoires likely differ.

Germline V CDR1 and CDR2: LGHNA, YSLEER. This CDR3 is 16 amino acids long. This table comes from immunoSEQ multiplex PCR, and its TCRdb copy is limited to in-frame clones, with some not included. This table holds around 2,100,000 clones, around 96% found once. CD45RO negativity and positive selection for CCR7 defined naive CD8 cells, a population that excluded terminally differentiated effector memory CD45RA+ cells. All of the donors resided in Nashville, Tennessee, and each was a Caucasian adult. For this clone: Its target is not known. Mismatch with germline at one junction end may stem from a read error.

The source material was naive CD8+ T cells sorted from blood. The chain combines TRBV4-3 with TRBJ2-2, with 9 positions matching TRBD1. This sequence originates from a man aged 18 to 29 in good health. CDR3 amino acids: CASSEEQGADTGELFF. As DNA, the CDR3 is TGCGCCAGCAGCGAAGAACAGGGGGCGGACACCGGGGAGCTGTTTTTT.